This TCR beta chain emerged from a study of early T cells in non-severe SARS-CoV-2 infection. Overall study context: The study sequenced bulk RNA from unsorted whole blood, with chains unpaired.

Unique molecular identifiers tagged individual cDNA molecules. TCRdb passed the 5' RACE reads through MiXCR, listing each CDR3 protein once. This sample yields 50,000 to 60,000 distinct CDR3 sequences, of which about 7.1% are seen a single time; roughly 6% belongs to the top ten. Ten or more counts support this clonotype. Its antigen is not known. Study-level points and caveats: VDJdb matching, biased toward anti-spike CD8 responses, missed private and CD4 specificities.

Trimming pared 1 base from V and 4 bases from J, leaving 8 bases between. This CDR3 is built from 14 residues. CDR1 is LGHNA, CDR2 YSLEER, per germline. J is TRBJ2-1 and V is TRBV4-3, with D maybe TRBD2 (6 bases). Sequencing used whole blood, obtained at baseline. The origin of this receptor is an adult who was a healthcare worker with PCR-confirmed SARS-CoV-2 infection or an uninfected control (not recorded which). The CDR3 nucleotides are TGCGCCAGCAGCCAAGGGACTACTTACAATGAGCAGTTCTTC. Translated, it gives CASSQGTTYNEQFF.